These T cell receptor beta chains were read from a single sample in a study of blood T cells in healthy people across ages. A single record per CDR3 protein comes from TCRdb applying MiXCR to the 5' RACE reads. The sample holds roughly 800,000 distinct CDR3 sequences; about three fifths are singletons and the top ten take approximately 20%. Sequenced input: blood. The receptors stem from a man aged 30 to 45 in good health. CDR3s include the opening cysteine and the closing phenylalanine or tryptophan. The D gene is left open where the match is weak. Size is omitted from some rows. Given values are once, few, many or a class for expanded clones.

j_call	d_call	v_call	clone_size	cdr3_nt	cdr3_aa
TRBJ2-7	TRBD1	TRBV7-2	NA	TGTGCCAGCAGCTTAGGGAACAGGGGGTACGACGAGCAGTACTTC	CASSLGNRGYDEQYF
TRBJ2-2	TRBD2	TRBV4-2	NA	TGTGCCAGCAGCCAGGGGACTAGCGGGGAGCTGTTTTTT	CASSQGTSGELFF
TRBJ1-1	NA	TRBV6-1	NA	TGTGCCAGCAGTGGGGGCTCTGCCAGGGCCCTTTTGATGGAAGCTTTCTTT	CASSGGSARALLMEAFF
TRBJ1-1	NA	TRBV20-1	many	TGCAGTGCTAGTTTTACAGGGAGAACAGGTTACACTGAAGCTTTCTTT	CSASFTGRTGYTEAFF
TRBJ1-5	NA	TRBV29-1	NA	TGCAGCGTTAGAAGCCAGGACAATCAGCCCCAGCATTTT	CSVRSQDNQPQHF
TRBJ1-5	NA	TRBV9	once	TGTGCCAGCAGCGGGGGGCCCGAAGGTAGCAATCAGCCCCAGCATTTT	CASSGGPEGSNQPQHF
TRBJ2-7	NA	TRBV20-1	few	TGCCCCCCGGTGTGGAACAAGAATGCTATCTACGAGCAGTACTTC	CPPVWNKNAIYEQYF
TRBJ2-7	NA	TRBV6-5	NA	TGTGCCAGTGACAATCACTCCTACGAGCAGTACTTC	CASDNHSYEQYF
TRBJ1-5	TRBD1	TRBV30	NA	TGTGCCTGGGCCAAGGGACAGGGAGCACAGCCCCAGCATTTT	CAWAKGQGAQPQHF
TRBJ1-2	NA	TRBV3-1	NA	TGTGCCAGCAGCCAAGAATCGGTGAGGAACTATGGCTACACCTTC	CASSQESVRNYGYTF
TRBJ2-6	NA	TRBV28	NA	TGTGCCAGCAGTTTGCGGTCGGAGACTGGGGCCAACGTCCTGACTTTC	CASSLRSETGANVLTF
TRBJ2-1	TRBD2	TRBV5-5	many	TGTGCCAGCAGCATTAGCGGGAGGAGCTCCTACAATGAGCAGTTCTTC	CASSISGRSSYNEQFF
TRBJ1-1	NA	TRBV9	NA	TGTGCCAGCAACGGCCCCACAAATCAACTGAACACTGAAGCTTTCTTT	CASNGPTNQLNTEAFF
TRBJ2-5	TRBD2	TRBV20-1	NA	TGCAGTGCTGGCACATGGGCCGGGAGGCAGACCCAGTACTTC	CSAGTWAGRQTQYF
TRBJ2-1	TRBD2	TRBV4-2	NA	TGTGCCAGCAGTGTAGCGGGTCCGGGGGTCTCCAATGAGCAGTTCTTC	CASSVAGPGVSNEQFF
TRBJ2-4	NA	TRBV6-2/TRBV6-3	NA	TGTGCCAGCAGTTACTGGGACCGGACAGAAAACATTCAGTACTTC	CASSYWDRTENIQYF
TRBJ2-5	NA	TRBV6-5	NA	TGTGCCAGCAGTAGGACTACCAGGGAGACCCAGTACTTC	CASSRTTRETQYF
TRBJ2-5	TRBD2	TRBV25-1	NA	TGTGCCAGCAGTGTAGGGACTAGCGGGAGTGGAAAGACCCAGTACTTC	CASSVGTSGSGKTQYF
TRBJ1-5	NA	TRBV4-2	NA	TGTGCCAGCAGCCAAGAGGTCTCCGATCAGCCCCAGCATTTT	CASSQEVSDQPQHF
TRBJ2-4	NA	TRBV30	NA	TGTGCCTGGAGTGAGTCGGGGTTGATTGGGTTTCAGTACTTC	CAWSESGLIGFQYF
TRBJ1-6	NA	TRBV4-2	NA	TGTGCCAGCAGCCAAGATCGAGCCCCAGGGGCTTCACCCCTCCACTTT	CASSQDRAPGASPLHF
TRBJ2-7	NA	TRBV7-2	few	TGTGCCAGCAGCTTAAACGACGGTTACGAGCAGTACTTC	CASSLNDGYEQYF
TRBJ1-2	NA	TRBV24-1	NA	TGTGCCACCAGTGAGACTGGACCGGGCGGCTACACCTTC	CATSETGPGGYTF
TRBJ1-1	NA	TRBV3-1	NA	TGTGCCAGCAGCCAATGGTTACAGACCCGCTCATCGAACACTGAAGCTTTCTTT	CASSQWLQTRSSNTEAFF
TRBJ2-7	TRBD1	TRBV20-1	NA	TGCAGTGCTAGGAACCGACAGGGGGGCGACGAGCAGTACTTC	CSARNRQGGDEQYF
TRBJ2-5	NA	TRBV15	few	TGTGCCACCAGCACCAGAGGGGGAGAGACCCAGTACTTC	CATSTRGGETQYF
TRBJ2-4	NA	TRBV7-2	NA	TGTGCCAGCAGCTTACCGGACGGGGTTGACGACGAGCGGTACTTC	CASSLPDGVDDERYF
TRBJ2-1	NA	TRBV7-9	few	TGTGCCAGCAGACTCCTCGAGAATGAGCAGTTCTTC	CASRLLENEQFF
TRBJ2-7	NA	TRBV4-2	few	TGTGCCAGCAGTGACTACCTGGGGCCATACGAGCAGTACTTC	CASSDYLGPYEQYF
TRBJ1-6	TRBD1	TRBV6-2/TRBV6-3	NA	TGTGCCAGCTCTCGTCCACCGGGACAGGGAAGGTCACCCCTCCACTTT	CASSRPPGQGRSPLHF
TRBJ2-5	NA	TRBV10-3	once	TGTGCCATCAGCGAGTGGTCGGTTGAGGTCGGGGAAGAGACCCAGTACTTC	CAISEWSVEVGEETQYF
TRBJ2-5	NA	TRBV5-6	few	TGTGCCAGCAGCCCAAGACAGGGGAGGGGAGAGACCCAGTACTTC	CASSPRQGRGETQYF
TRBJ2-7	TRBD2	TRBV4-1	NA	TGCGCCAGCAGCCGAAAAGCGGGAGACCCATACGAGCAGTACTTC	CASSRKAGDPYEQYF
TRBJ2-1	NA	TRBV20-1	NA	TGCAGTGCCCCTCACGGGGGCAGGGATGAGCAGTTCTTC	CSAPHGGRDEQFF
TRBJ2-1	TRBD1	TRBV20-1	once	TGCAGTGCTAGAGATCGAGGACAGGGCTCCTACAATGGGCAGTTCTTC	CSARDRGQGSYNGQFF
TRBJ1-2	NA	TRBV19	once	TGTGCCAGTAGCGTACAGGAACTCTATGGCTACACCTTC	CASSVQELYGYTF
TRBJ1-6	NA	TRBV18	once	TGTGCCACAGCGGCAGGATCGGCTTCACCCCTCCACTTT	CATAAGSASPLHF
TRBJ2-7	TRBD1	TRBV29-1	few	TGCAGCGTTGTAACTCCCGACAGGGACCCCTACGAGCAGTACTTC	CSVVTPDRDPYEQYF
TRBJ2-1	NA	TRBV5-1	few	TGCGCCAGCAGCTTGGGACCGCTCAATGAGCAGTTCTTC	CASSLGPLNEQFF
TRBJ2-3	NA	TRBV3-1	NA	TGTGCCAGCAGCCATGAAGGTAGGGCAGGACCTAGGGATACGCAGTATTTT	CASSHEGRAGPRDTQYF
TRBJ2-1	NA	TRBV6-5	NA	TGTGCCAGCAGTTACTCGCTTACAGGGAATGAGCAGTTCTTC	CASSYSLTGNEQFF
TRBJ2-3	TRBD2	TRBV5-5	NA	TGTGCCAGCAGCATTCTAGCGGGGACTAGCACAGATACGCAGTATTTT	CASSILAGTSTDTQYF
TRBJ2-5	NA	TRBV6-1	few	TGTGCCAGCAGTCGGGAACAGGGAGGTCGAGAGACCCAGTACTTC	CASSREQGGRETQYF
TRBJ1-2	NA	TRBV7-2	NA	TGTGCCAGCCCGGAGGGCAGCAGCTCCTTCTATGGCTACACCTTC	CASPEGSSSFYGYTF
TRBJ2-7	TRBD1	TRBV7-9	NA	TGTGCCAGCTCCCATTCAGGGGGCTTGGGCTACGAGCAGTACTTC	CASSHSGGLGYEQYF
TRBJ2-1	TRBD2	TRBV27	NA	TGTGCCAGCAGCTGGACTAGCGGCAACCCTTGGAACAATGAGCAGTTCTTC	CASSWTSGNPWNNEQFF
TRBJ1-2	NA	TRBV29-1	NA	TGCAGCCATCGGGACACCTCTAACTATGGCTACACCTTC	CSHRDTSNYGYTF
TRBJ2-5	NA	TRBV7-2	NA	TGTGCCAGCAGCTTAGGACAGGTAGAGACCCAGTACTTC	CASSLGQVETQYF
TRBJ2-7	NA	TRBV20-1	few	TGCAGTGCTGAGAGTCGGGGATACGAGCAGTACTTC	CSAESRGYEQYF
TRBJ2-1	TRBD2	TRBV12-3/TRBV12-4	once	TGTGCCAGCAGTTTACCTTATAGCGGGCCCCACAATGAGCAGTTCTTC	CASSLPYSGPHNEQFF
TRBJ1-2	NA	TRBV4-1	once	TGCGCCAGCAGCCAAGATGCGACCGTTGCCCGGTATGGCTACACCTTC	CASSQDATVARYGYTF
TRBJ2-3	NA	TRBV10-3	few	TGTGCCACACAGAAGGGGGGAAACCCAGATACGCAGTATTTT	CATQKGGNPDTQYF
TRBJ2-7	NA	TRBV5-5	NA	TGTGCCAGCAGCTCCCGAAGGGACCTCGGCGAGCAGTACTTC	CASSSRRDLGEQYF
TRBJ2-7	TRBD2	TRBV20-1	NA	TGCAGTGCTAGAACGTTACGGGGAGGGGCCCCCTACGAGCAGTACTTC	CSARTLRGGAPYEQYF
TRBJ1-5	TRBD1	TRBV18	NA	TGTGCCAGCTCTCTGGGACAGGGGGCTAGCCAGCCCCAGCATTTT	CASSLGQGASQPQHF
TRBJ2-5	NA	TRBV9	NA	TGTGCCAGCAGCGTACAGGTGAATGAGGGAGAGACCCAGTACTTC	CASSVQVNEGETQYF
TRBJ1-1	TRBD1	TRBV7-2	once	TGTGCCAGCAGCTTGAACAGGGGAACCGTGAACACTGAAGCTTTCTTT	CASSLNRGTVNTEAFF
TRBJ2-7	NA	TRBV28	many	TGTGCCAGCAGTTTATACCGGGGCTACGAGCAGTACTTC	CASSLYRGYEQYF
TRBJ2-7	TRBD2	TRBV25-1	NA	TGTGCCAGCAGTGAAGGACTAGCCTCATACGAGCAGTACTTC	CASSEGLASYEQYF
TRBJ2-3	NA	TRBV12-3/TRBV12-4	NA	TGTGCCACTTCACTGGGACTTCAGGCTGATACGCAGTATTTT	CATSLGLQADTQYF